Below are 24 T cell receptor beta chains sequenced from a single sample in a study of human T cells and chemical hapten exposure. Time point in this sample: patch test 1, 2 weeks after DPC sensitization. Treatment reported: therapeutic diphenylcyclopropenone sensitization with weekly scalp DPC. Each CDR3 protein gets one entry after TCRdb re-called the RACE reads with MiXCR. The sample holds about 340,000 distinct CDR3 sequences, approximately 6.9% seen once. The source was whole blood, collected in connection with sensitization to the hapten diphenylcyclopropenone (DPC). Every receptor here comes from a woman between 18 and 29 years old with alopecia areata. Some clones in this sample may be carry-over from other donors' samples.

In this sample, this clonotype turned up many times. This chain uses TRBV7-9 with TRBJ1-2, with 7 bases matching TRBD1. Trimming cost V 3 bases and J 5 bases; bases outside gene matches: 9. The germline V gene has CDR1 SEHNR and CDR2 FQNEAQ (reference sequence). CDR3 size: 15 residues. CDR3 in DNA: TGTGCCAGCAGCTTGGGACAGCCCGACGCTTATGGCTACACCTTC. It specifies CASSLGQPDAYGYTF.

Ten or more counts support this clonotype. V usage is TRBV7-9 and J usage is TRBJ2-1; the match to TRBD1 covers 7 bases. The CDR3 is 15 residues long. V was clipped by 4 bases and J by 3 bases; unmatched bases: 6. From germline, CDR1 is SEHNR and CDR2 FQNEAQ (reference sequence). The CDR3 region has the DNA TGTGCCAGCAGCTATCCGGGACAGATCTACAATGAGCAGTTCTTC. Translation: CASSYPGQIYNEQFF.

In this sample, this clonotype turned up a few times. This chain uses TRBV2 with TRBJ2-1, with 12 positions matching TRBD1. Germline values: CDR1 SNHLY, CDR2 FYNNEI. The CDR3 has 15 amino acids. J was trimmed by 7 bases and V by 8 bases; bases with no gene match: 9. The CDR3 protein is CASHGTGGGRNEQFF. Here the CDR3 DNA reads TGTGCCAGCCACGGGACAGGGGGCGGTAGGAATGAGCAGTTCTTC.

This clonotype was counted many times. The chain combines TRBV29-1 with TRBJ2-3; D is unclear. Looked up from germline, CDR1 is SQVTM and CDR2 is ANQGSEA. The germline V and J ends were trimmed by 4 bases and 2 bases, with 10 bases remaining between them. The CDR3 contains 13 residues. CDR3 DNA: TGCAGCGTTGGGGCACTTCACACAGATACGCAGTATTTT. Translated, it gives CSVGALHTDTQYF.

This clonotype occurred a few times. This sequence joins TRBV19 and TRBJ2-3; D is undetermined. The CDR3 contains 12 residues. Germline CDR1 reads LNHDA; CDR2 reads SQIVND (reference sequence). V was trimmed by 6 bases and J by 4 bases, leaving 8 bases between them. CDR3 DNA sequence: TGTGCCAGTAGCTTGAGGCCAGATACGCAGTATTTT. Protein product: CASSLRPDTQYF.

The chain uses TRBV28 and TRBJ1-1; no reliable D call. The CDR3 loop spans 12 amino acids. In germline, CDR1 is MDHEN, CDR2 SYDVKM. V shed 5 bases and J shed 10 bases, with 14 bases lying between them. The CDR3 loop is CASSALDRGAFF. The CDR3 coding sequence is TGTGCCAGCAGTGCGCTAGATCGGGGAGCTTTCTTT. Full variable domain (outside the CDR3, taken from reference TRBV28 and TRBJ1-1): DVKVTQSSRYLVKRTGEKVFLECVQDMDHENMFWYRQDPGLGLRLIYFSYDVKMKEKGDIPEGYSVSREKKERFSLILESASTNQTSMYLCASSALDRGAFFGQGTRLTVV.

The CDR3 sequence is CSAYSPGSNQPQHF. In DNA, the CDR3 is TGCAGTGCCTACTCCCCGGGTAGCAATCAGCCCCAGCATTTT. The chain couples TRBV20-1 to TRBJ1-5; D unresolved. The CDR3 has 14 residues. Trimming left V 6 bases short and J 0 bases short, with 12 bases between. Germline V CDR1 and CDR2: DFQATT, SNEGSKA (reference sequence).

This clonotype has at least ten counts. The chain has TRBV28 and TRBJ2-3; 14 bases map to TRBD2. The CDR3 extends over 19 amino acids. CDR1 and CDR2 from the germline V gene are MDHEN and SYDVKM. V gave up 2 bases and J gave up 6 bases; unmatched junction bases: 13. CDR3 sequence (DNA): TGTGCCAGCAGTTTACAGACTAGCGGGGGGGCTCCCCGCGTCGATACGCAGTATTTT. This gives the protein CASSLQTSGGAPRVDTQYF.

The rearrangement uses TRBV6-5 and TRBJ1-1; 10 nucleotides align to TRBD1. With V trimmed by 4 bases and J by 4 bases, 18 bases remained unmatched. This CDR3 has 19 residues. Per germline, CDR1 MNHEY and CDR2 SVGAGI. For the CDR3, the DNA is TGTGCCAGCAGTTCCACGACAGGGGGCTTAAAGGGGACGGGCACTGAAGCTTTCTTT. As protein: CASSSTTGGLKGTGTEAFF.

The table lists this clonotype with many counts. The chain carries TRBV3-1 and TRBJ1-2; tentatively, D is TRBD1 (6 bases). Deletions cut 4 bases from V and 4 bases from J, with 13 bases between. The CDR3 spans 14 residues. CDR1 and CDR2 (germline): LGHDT, YNNKEL (reference sequence). CDR3 residues: CASSPRGGSYGYTF. The DNA for the CDR3 is TGTGCCAGCAGCCCCCGAGGGGGGTCCTATGGCTACACCTTC.

At least ten counts were recorded for this clonotype. V gene TRBV3-1 combines with J gene TRBJ1-5; D is undetermined. Trimming stripped 3 bases from V and 4 bases from J, with 16 bases between. The V gene's germline CDR1 is LGHDT and CDR2 YNNKEL (reference sequence). This CDR3 spans 16 amino acids. The CDR3 coding sequence is TGTGCCAGCAGCCAGAGCTGGACTGGCTCTAATCAGCCCCAGCATTTT. Translating it yields CASSQSWTGSNQPQHF.

The sample holds a few counts of this clonotype. The chain joins TRBV7-2 to TRBJ1-1, with 11 bases lining up with TRBD1. V was clipped by 4 bases and J by 6 bases; unmatched bases: 4. The CDR3 is made up of 14 amino acids. Germline CDR1 SGHTA, CDR2 FQGNSA. This CDR3 is CASSWDRGSAEAFF. In DNA form, the CDR3 reads TGTGCCAGCAGCTGGGACAGGGGGTCGGCTGAAGCTTTCTTT.

This clonotype was recorded only once. The CDR3 DNA reads as TGTGCCAGCAAAGCAGGGGCCCGCACAGATACGCAGCATTTT. Its protein product is CASKAGARTDTQHF. The gene calls are TRBV28 and TRBJ2-3, with D possibly TRBD1 on 6 matching bases. The better agreement between TRBJ1-5 and the DNA end casts doubt on the J call. The V gene's germline CDR1 is MDHEN and CDR2 SYDVKM. The CDR3 covers 14 residues.

This chain links TRBV9 with TRBJ1-1; D is unclear. In germline, CDR1 is SGDLS, CDR2 YYNGEE. Deletions cut 0 bases from V and 5 bases from J, with 14 bases between. The CDR3 covers 15 residues. This CDR3 reads CASSVADEPPTEAFF. Here the CDR3 DNA reads TGTGCCAGCAGCGTAGCGGACGAACCGCCTACTGAAGCTTTCTTT.

This clonotype has just a few counts. The rearrangement uses TRBV28 and TRBJ2-2; weak D call: TRBD2 (5 bases). Trimming removed 6 bases at V and 0 bases at J, with 17 bases between. Germline CDR1 is MDHEN and CDR2 is SYDVKM. The CDR3 totals 17 residues. The CDR3 coding sequence is TGTGCCAGCAGCCGGACTCTCGGCGCTACGAACACCGGGGAGCTGTTTTTT. Its protein product is CASSRTLGATNTGELFF.

This clonotype was detected a few times. This chain connects TRBV5-1 to TRBJ1-1; no clear D gene. CDR1 is SGHRS and CDR2 is YFSETQ in the germline V gene. The V end lost 1 base, the J end lost 6 bases, and 4 bases lay between the germline ends. The CDR3 length is 11 residues. As DNA, the CDR3 is TGCGCCAGCAGCTTGATTTCTGAAGCTTTCTTT. Translated, it gives CASSLISEAFF.

There are many counts of this clonotype. The V call is TRBV6-5, the J call TRBJ1-5; D gene uncertain. The germline V gene encodes CDR1 MNHEY and CDR2 SVGAGI. The germline V and J ends were trimmed by 0 bases and 2 bases, with 14 bases remaining between them. The CDR3 has 17 amino acids. The chain's CDR3 is CASSYSSGAAGNQPQHF. The CDR3 bases are TGTGCCAGCAGTTACTCTTCCGGAGCGGCAGGCAATCAGCCCCAGCATTTT.

This clonotype was seen ten or more times. The chain joins TRBV5-5 to TRBJ2-5, with TRBD1 identical over 8 bases. CDR3 length equals 13 residues. Germline-derived CDR1 and CDR2 are SGHKS and YYEKEE (reference sequence). The J segment lost 5 bases and the V segment lost 2 bases, leaving 2 bases of the junction unmatched. The DNA of the CDR3 is TGTGCCAGCAGCTTCGACAGGGGTGAGACCCAGTACTTC. Its translation: CASSFDRGETQYF. The complete variable domain, with remaining parts taken from reference TRBV5-5 and TRBJ2-5, reads DAGVTQSPTHLIKTRGQQVTLRCSPISGHKSVSWYQQVLGQGPQFIFQYYEKEERGRGNFPDRFSARQFPNYSSELNVNALLLGDSALYLCASSFDRGETQYFGPGTRLLVL.

This clonotype occurred a few times. The chain recombines TRBV4-3 with TRBJ2-5; D is unclear. The CDR3 runs 15 residues. The V gene lost 1 base and the J gene lost 5 bases, with 14 bases spanning the gap. Germline V gene data show CDR1 as LGHNA and CDR2 as YSLEER. The CDR3 DNA follows: TGCGCCAGCAGCCAAGCTCTAGTAGGGTGGGAGACCCAGTACTTC. This codes for CASSQALVGWETQYF.

This clonotype was seen ten or more times. DNA of the CDR3: TGTGCCAGCAGCATCGGGACTAGCGGGGGCACAGATACGCAGTATTTT. It specifies CASSIGTSGGTDTQYF. The V and J genes are TRBV7-3 and TRBJ2-3, with TRBD2 matching 13 bases. This CDR3 comprises 16 residues. Germline CDR1 SGHTA, CDR2 FQGTGA. The V and J ends lost 5 bases and 1 base, in that order; junction bases with no gene match: 3.

This clonotype was counted between two and nine times. The rearrangement joins TRBV4-3 to TRBJ1-1; D remains unclear. The CDR3 runs to 14 residues. V was pared by 4 bases and J by 7 bases, with 16 bases between. Per the germline V gene, CDR1 is LGHNA and CDR2 is YSLEER. In DNA form, the CDR3 reads TGCGCCAGCAGCCTCTGGGCCCGGGGAAGTGAAGCTTTCTTT. It codes for CASSLWARGSEAFF.

This clonotype was detected ten times or more. The chain carries TRBV29-1 and TRBJ2-6; a weak D match, TRBD2 (5 bases). Germline V gene sequence: CDR1 SQVTM, CDR2 ANQGSEA. The CDR3 contains 15 residues. V was clipped by 4 bases and J by 0 bases, with 10 bases between them. CDR3 coding DNA: TGCAGCGTTGCAACGGGATCCTCTGGGGCCAACGTCCTGACTTTC. Translating gives CSVATGSSGANVLTF.

This clonotype was found many times. The rearrangement joins TRBV28 to TRBJ1-1, with D uncertain. The CDR3 sequence is 15 residues long. Deletions cut 5 bases from V and 1 base from J, with 14 bases between. Looked up from germline, CDR1 is MDHEN and CDR2 is SYDVKM. The CDR3 here is CASSPRIAENTEAFF. The CDR3 DNA follows: TGTGCCAGCAGTCCCCGGATTGCGGAGAACACTGAAGCTTTCTTT.

This clonotype occurred many times. The chain joins TRBV6-2 or TRBV6-3 to TRBJ2-1, with 8 bases matching TRBD2. Germline CDR1 reads MNHEY; CDR2 reads SVGEGT. V was pared by 2 bases and J by 9 bases, with 9 bases of the junction left unmatched. The CDR3 is made up of 15 amino acids. CDR3 in DNA: TGTGCCAGCAGTTACGGCGGGGGGAGTTTTGTTGAGCAGTTCTTC. Translating gives CASSYGGGSFVEQFF.